The 30 T cell receptor beta chains in this list originate from one sample, sequenced in a study of monozygotic twins with inflammatory bowel disease. Reprocessing the 5' RACE reads, TCRdb reports a single entry for every CDR3 protein and omits DNA. Its table records approximately 340,000 distinct CDR3 sequences. Sequenced material: blood. All receptors derive from a human donor with ulcerative colitis or Crohn's disease, or a healthy co-twin of an affected twin (not recorded which).

The chain joins TRBV20-1 to TRBJ1-5; the D call of TRBD1 rests on TCRdb alone, since no DNA is present to check it. The CDR3 length is 13 residues. Germline lookup yields CDR1 DFQATT and CDR2 SNEGSKA (reference sequence). The chain's CDR3 is CSAISRVGQPQHF.

The genes are TRBV5-1 and TRBJ2-7; TCRdb gives TRBD1 as the D gene, but with no DNA this cannot be confirmed. The length of the CDR3 is 11 residues. Germline CDR1 and CDR2: SGHRS and YFSETQ. The CDR3 protein is CASKGEYEQYF.

J is TRBJ2-3 and V is TRBV10-1; absent DNA, TCRdb's TRBD1 call cannot be checked. The CDR3 loop spans 15 amino acids. Per the germline V gene, CDR1 is WNHNN and CDR2 is SYGVQD (reference sequence). CDR3 amino acids: CASSPHGQGSDTQYF.

The V and J genes are TRBV24-1 and TRBJ2-1; the TCRdb D gene call, TRBD1, has no DNA to confirm it. Looked up from germline, CDR1 is KGHDR and CDR2 is SFDVKD. The CDR3 length is 15 residues. This chain's CDR3 is CATSDSPRRGGEQFF.

The rearrangement links TRBV28 to TRBJ2-5; absent DNA, TCRdb's TRBD2 call cannot be checked. CDR3 length: 16 amino acids. The germline CDR1 and CDR2 sequences are MDHEN and SYDVKM. CDR3 sequence reads: CASSWASGRAIETQYF.

The CDR3 spells CASSLRTGYNEQFF. The genes are TRBV4-2 and TRBJ2-1. The V gene's germline CDR1 is LGHNA and CDR2 YNFKEQ. The CDR3 has 14 residues.

V gene TRBV4-1 combines with J gene TRBJ2-3; TCRdb picks TRBD1, but there is no DNA to check that call. This CDR3 is 16 amino acids long. CDR1 is MGHRA and CDR2 is YSYEKL in the germline V gene. The CDR3 sequence: CASSQVGTRAANTQYF.

The CDR3 reads CASSPTIGQAQETQYF. The chain uses TRBV18 and TRBJ2-5. CDR1 and CDR2 (germline): KGHSH, LQKENI. The CDR3 covers 16 residues.

This CDR3 is CSALTGLGTEAFF. The rearrangement joins TRBV20-1 to TRBJ1-1; absent DNA, TCRdb's TRBD1 call cannot be checked. The length of the CDR3 is 13 residues. Germline loops: CDR1 DFQATT, CDR2 SNEGSKA (reference sequence).

The chain is built from TRBV28 and TRBJ1-5; TCRdb proposes TRBD1, but this gene call is untestable without DNA. The germline V gene encodes CDR1 MDHEN and CDR2 SYDVKM. This CDR3 region has 14 residues. CDR3 protein: CASSHPARSQPQHF.

The V and J genes are TRBV30 and TRBJ2-1; without DNA, the TCRdb call of TRBD2 cannot be checked. Germline V gene sequence: CDR1 GTSNPN, CDR2 SVGIG (reference sequence). The CDR3 length is 14 residues. CDR3 sequence: CARGGTSSRNEQFF.

The CDR3 reads CASSYPGTGLDTQYF. V is TRBV7-2 and J is TRBJ2-3; the D call of TRBD1 rests on TCRdb alone, since no DNA is present to check it. The germline V gene has CDR1 SGHTA and CDR2 FQGNSA. The CDR3 contains 15 residues.

This rearrangement joins TRBV4-1 to TRBJ2-2. The CDR3 is 14 residues long. Germline V CDR1 and CDR2: MGHRA, YSYEKL. CDR3: CASSQVSMSGELFF.

The V and J genes are TRBV14 and TRBJ2-1; the D gene TCRdb calls, TRBD2, cannot be checked with no DNA. This CDR3 has 13 residues. The germline V gene encodes CDR1 SGHDN and CDR2 FVKESK. The CDR3 spells CASSPRLAGVVFF.

The chain has TRBV6-1 and TRBJ1-5; the TCRdb call, TRBD1, lacks DNA for checking. The CDR3 extends over 13 amino acids. In germline, CDR1 is MNHNS, CDR2 SASEGT. CDR3 amino acids: CASRESGGQPQHF.

This sequence joins TRBV7-7 and TRBJ2-3; TCRdb designates TRBD1, a call that cannot be tested without DNA. CDR3 length: 15 amino acids. Germline CDR1 is SSHAT and CDR2 is FNYEAQ (reference sequence). CDR3 residues: CASSRGTERTDTQYF.

This rearrangement joins TRBV27 to TRBJ2-3; without DNA, the TCRdb call of TRBD2 cannot be checked. CDR3 length: 16 amino acids. The germline CDR1 and CDR2 sequences are MNHEY and SMNVEV (reference sequence). The CDR3 sequence: CASSLGSGRGTDTQYF.

The rearrangement links TRBV7-2 to TRBJ2-4; TCRdb's D call, TRBD2, is unchecked because there is no DNA. Germline V gene lookup returns CDR1 SGHTA and CDR2 FQGNSA. The CDR3 covers 15 residues. CDR3 sequence reads: CASSTDPGSWDIQYF.

The chain joins TRBV30 to TRBJ2-3; the TRBD1 assignment by TCRdb is unverifiable without DNA. The germline CDR1 and CDR2 sequences are GTSNPN and SVGIG (reference sequence). The length of the CDR3 is 15 residues. CDR3 loop: CAWSPRQGFTDTQYF. Variable domain in full (rest from reference TRBV30 and TRBJ2-3): SQTIHQWPATLVQPVGSPLSLECTVEGTSNPNLYWYRQAAGRGLQLLFYSVGIGQISSEVPQNLSASRPQDRQFILSSKKLLLSDSGFYLCAWSPRQGFTDTQYFGPGTRLTVL.

V is TRBV29-1 and J is TRBJ2-7; the D gene TCRdb calls, TRBD2, cannot be checked with no DNA. Germline V gene data show CDR1 as SQVTM and CDR2 as ANQGSEA. This CDR3 has 15 amino acids. The CDR3 is CSVEGGRGSSYEQYF.

The V call is TRBV20-1, the J call TRBJ2-1; TCRdb's D call, TRBD2, is unchecked because there is no DNA. The CDR3 runs 15 residues. Germline V CDR1 and CDR2: DFQATT, SNEGSKA (reference sequence). This CDR3 is CSANSGTLSYNEQFF.

The chain uses TRBV4-1 and TRBJ2-2; the D call from TCRdb, TRBD1, cannot be confirmed without DNA. Germline CDR1 and CDR2: MGHRA and YSYEKL. This CDR3 comprises 18 residues. The CDR3 loop is CASSQDPEPSPNTGELFF.

The rearrangement links TRBV19 to TRBJ1-1; TCRdb's D call of TRBD1 is untestable without DNA. This CDR3 spans 14 amino acids. From germline, CDR1 is LNHDA and CDR2 SQIVND (reference sequence). This chain's CDR3 is CASKKGTVNTEAFF.

V usage is TRBV5-1 and J usage is TRBJ2-3; TCRdb reports TRBD1, a call that lacks DNA to check it against. This CDR3 contains 16 residues. The germline gives CDR1 SGHRS, CDR2 YFSETQ. CDR3 loop: CASSTRSIQGTDTQYF. The complete variable domain, with remaining parts taken from reference TRBV5-1 and TRBJ2-3, reads KAGVTQTPRYLIKTRGQQVTLSCSPISGHRSVSWYQQTPGQGLQFLFEYFSETQRNKGNFPGRFSGRQFSNSRSEMNVSTLELGDSALYLCASSTRSIQGTDTQYFGPGTRLTVL.

The chain is built from TRBV5-1 and TRBJ1-1; the TCRdb D gene call, TRBD1, has no DNA to confirm it. The germline V gene encodes CDR1 SGHRS and CDR2 YFSETQ. The CDR3 is 14 residues long. Here the CDR3 reads CASSPGTFNTEAFF. Supplemented by reference TRBV5-1 and TRBJ1-1, the full variable domain reads KAGVTQTPRYLIKTRGQQVTLSCSPISGHRSVSWYQQTPGQGLQFLFEYFSETQRNKGNFPGRFSGRQFSNSRSEMNVSTLELGDSALYLCASSPGTFNTEAFFGQGTRLTVV.

The chain couples TRBV10-3 to TRBJ1-6. The CDR3 has 13 amino acids. Germline loops: CDR1 ENHRY, CDR2 SYGVKD. The CDR3 sequence is CAISVGGNSPLHF.

The chain combines TRBV27 with TRBJ1-5. Germline-derived CDR1 and CDR2 are MNHEY and SMNVEV (reference sequence). CDR3 length: 12 residues. The CDR3 sequence is CASSLREGPQHF.

The CDR3 protein is CSAPPHPDTALRQPQHF. The gene calls are TRBV20-1 and TRBJ1-5. Germline CDR1 and CDR2: DFQATT and SNEGSKA (reference sequence). The CDR3 contains 17 residues.

The chain carries TRBV9 and TRBJ1-6; TCRdb's D call, TRBD1, is unchecked because there is no DNA. Germline lookup yields CDR1 SGDLS and CDR2 YYNGEE. The CDR3 runs 15 residues. The CDR3: CASSVQGQTKSPLHF.

This sequence joins TRBV5-1 and TRBJ2-5. Per germline, CDR1 SGHRS and CDR2 YFSETQ. The CDR3 extends over 15 amino acids. CDR3 sequence: CASSLGQADQETQYF.